The 23 T cell receptor beta chains below were found in one sample sequenced in a study of beta chain features in type 1 diabetes. What was sequenced were expressed TCRB transcripts, since all of the isolated RNA had been reverse transcribed. The method was immunoSEQ multiplex PCR; TCRdb's version includes in-frame clones alone and lacks a portion of them. Altogether 600,000 to 750,000 clones are present, around 12% being singletons, with the ten largest covering more than 0.09%. No antigen has been assigned to these receptors. Study observations and caveats: Moderately but significantly shorter TCRB CDR3s were found in Type 1 diabetes patients in all four CD4+ subsets.

The sequencing sample was made of naive CD4+ T cells from blood. Source of these receptors: a man under 40 with type 1 diabetes.

This clone has just a few counts. The chain combines TRBV5-1 with TRBJ2-2; 8 nucleotides agree with TRBD2. The V gene's germline CDR1 is SGHRS and CDR2 YFSETQ. CDR3 size: 17 residues. Germline trimming cut 1 base from V and 2 bases from J; bases unmatched to any gene: 7. CDR3 protein: CASSLTQRGPNTGELFF. The CDR3 nucleotides are TGCGCCAGCAGCTTGACCCAGCGGGGGCCTAACACCGGGGAGCTGTTTTTT.

This rearrangement joins TRBV5-1 to TRBJ2-6; D gene unclear. Germline CDR1 SGHRS, CDR2 YFSETQ. V shed 3 bases and J shed 0 bases, with 7 bases lying between them. This CDR3 is 15 amino acids long. This CDR3 is CASSSSISGANVLTF. The CDR3 DNA sequence: TGCGCCAGCAGCTCCAGTATCTCTGGGGCCAACGTCCTGACTTTC.

The V gene is TRBV7-2, the J gene TRBJ1-5; D is unclear. The CDR3 covers 16 residues. Germline-derived CDR1 and CDR2 are SGHTA and FQGNSA. Trimming removed 3 bases at V and 0 bases at J, with 12 bases between. Here the CDR3 DNA reads TGTGCCAGCAGCTTGGGAAGCTTTTATAGCAATCAGCCCCAGCATTTT. This gives the protein CASSLGSFYSNQPQHF.

This clone showed up just a few times. The chain has TRBV5-4 and TRBJ1-1, with D unresolved. The CDR3 spans 14 residues. Germline V gene sequence: CDR1 SGHNT, CDR2 YYREEE (reference sequence). Trimming took off 1 base at V and 1 base at J, with 8 bases between the two ends. The CDR3 DNA is TGTGCCAGCAGCTTGAGCAACCAGAACACTGAAGCTTTCTTT. Translating it yields CASSLSNQNTEAFF.

This clone appeared a single time. The chain combines TRBV7-6 with TRBJ2-7; TRBD2 agrees at 14 bases. Germline-derived CDR1 and CDR2 are SGHVS and FNYEAQ. The J segment lost 2 bases and the V segment lost 5 bases, leaving 8 bases of the junction unmatched. The CDR3 is 17 residues long. The CDR3 DNA reads as TGTGCCAGCAGCCCCCTCACGACTAGCGGGGGGGCCTACGAGCAGTACTTC. It is translated as CASSPLTTSGGAYEQYF. Full variable domain (remainder filled in from reference TRBV7-6 and TRBJ2-7): GAGVSQSPRYKVTKRGQDVALRCDPISGHVSLYWYRQALGQGPEFLTYFNYEAQQDKSGLPNDRFSAERPEGSISTLTIQRTEQRDSAMYRCASSPLTTSGGAYEQYFGPGTRLTVT.

This chain uses TRBV5-4 with TRBJ2-5, with TRBD2 matching over 11 bases. The CDR3 spans 16 residues. The J segment lost 3 bases and the V segment lost 4 bases, leaving 8 bases of the junction unmatched. The germline V gene has CDR1 SGHNT and CDR2 YYREEE (reference sequence). Here the CDR3 reads CASSTLAGGLEETQYF. CDR3 bases: TGTGCCAGCAGCACGCTAGCGGGGGGTTTAGAAGAGACCCAGTACTTC.

This clone was detected a few times. This chain joins TRBV27 and TRBJ1-2; 8 nucleotides agree with TRBD1. This CDR3 region has 14 residues. V lost 5 bases, J lost 4 bases, and 6 bases stayed unmatched. Germline V gene data show CDR1 as MNHEY and CDR2 as SMNVEV (reference sequence). This CDR3 reads CASSRTGRSYGYTF. For the CDR3, the DNA is TGTGCCAGCAGTAGGACAGGGAGAAGCTATGGCTACACCTTC.

The chain carries TRBV6-1 and TRBJ2-4, with unresolved D. The germline V gene encodes CDR1 MNHNS and CDR2 SASEGT. Trimming left V 4 bases short and J 0 bases short, with 13 bases between. The CDR3 sequence is 16 residues long. The CDR3 loop reads CASSASDTLAKNIQYF. Here the CDR3 DNA reads TGTGCCAGCAGTGCATCTGACACTCTAGCCAAAAACATTCAGTACTTC.

In its sample, this clone was seen a few times. The chain has TRBV7-2 and TRBJ2-7; 8 nucleotides match TRBD1. V was pared by 6 bases and J by 5 bases, with 9 bases of the junction left unmatched. Germline CDR1 is SGHTA and CDR2 is FQGNSA. CDR3 size: 14 residues. CDR3 coding DNA: TGTGCCAGCAGTGAGCAGGGGGCAGGTGACGAGCAGTACTTC. Translation: CASSEQGAGDEQYF. The full variable domain, rest sourced from reference TRBV7-2 and TRBJ2-7, is GAGVSQSPSNKVTEKGKDVELRCDPISGHTALYWYRQSLGQGLEFLIYFQGNSAPDKSGLPSDRFSAERTGGSVSTLTIQRTQQEDSAVYLCASSEQGAGDEQYFGPGTRLTVT.

Points on this clone: At one end, the junction sequence differs from germline, possibly due to a read error. The chain combines TRBV7-2 with TRBJ2-3; 9 bases fit TRBD2. Germline V gives CDR1 SGHTA, CDR2 FQGNSA. The CDR3 covers 16 residues. The CDR3 is CASSQGPSGAPDTQYF. CDR3 DNA sequence: TGCGCCAGCAGCCAAGGGCCTAGCGGGGCCCCAGATACGCAGTATTTT.

J is TRBJ1-2 and V is TRBV29-1; TRBD1 aligns across 11 bases. The V and J ends lost 8 bases and 7 bases, in that order; junction bases with no gene match: 6. The CDR3 spans 12 residues. Germline assignment: CDR1 SQVTM and CDR2 ANQGSEA. This CDR3 reads CSLAGQGVGYTF. CDR3 nucleotide sequence: TGCAGCTTAGCGGGACAGGGGGTTGGCTACACCTTC. The complete variable domain, with remaining parts taken from reference TRBV29-1 and TRBJ1-2, reads SAVISQKPSRDICQRGTSLTIQCQVDSQVTMMFWYRQQPGQSLTLIATANQGSEATYESGFVIDKFPISRPNLTFSTLTVSNMSPEDSSIYLCSLAGQGVGYTFGSGTRLTVV.

This clone turned up a few times. The CDR3 sequence is CASSVLDSYEQYF. CDR3 in DNA: TGTGCCAGCAGTGTCTTGGACAGTTACGAGCAGTACTTC. This rearrangement joins TRBV25-1 to TRBJ2-7; tentative D call: TRBD1 (6 bases). Deletions cut 4 bases from V and 4 bases from J, with 11 bases between. Germline loops: CDR1 MGHDK, CDR2 SYGVNS. This CDR3 contains 13 residues.

CDR3 in DNA: TGTGCCAGCAGCGAGAGACCAACTAATGAAAAACTGTTTTTT. Amino acid sequence: CASSERPTNEKLFF. The chain couples TRBV4-2 to TRBJ1-4, with D hard to call. Germline CDR1 LGHNA, CDR2 YNFKEQ. This CDR3 has 14 residues. The V and J ends lost 5 bases and 0 bases respectively, with 7 bases between them.

This clone was recorded a few times. The genes are TRBV4-3 and TRBJ2-1; D is uncertain. Germline V lookup: CDR1 LGHNA, CDR2 YSLEER. The germline V and J ends were trimmed by 0 bases and 7 bases, with 7 bases remaining between them. The CDR3 has 13 residues. CDR3 nucleotides: TGCGCCAGCAGCCAAGAACCCAGGAATGAGCAGTTCTTC. This encodes CASSQEPRNEQFF.

This clone has more than one count but fewer than ten. CDR3 protein: CASSPGGYEQYF. CDR3 DNA sequence: TGTGCCAGTAGTCCCGGGGGCTACGAGCAGTACTTC. The rearrangement links TRBV19 to TRBJ2-7, with TRBD2 as a possible D gene (6 bases). Germline CDR1 LNHDA, CDR2 SQIVND (reference sequence). The CDR3 is 12 amino acids. V was shortened by 5 bases and J by 3 bases, with 8 bases between the two germline ends. Together with reference TRBV19 and TRBJ2-7, the CDR3 gives the full variable domain: DGGITQSPKYLFRKEGQNVTLSCEQNLNHDAMYWYRQDPGQGLRLIYYSQIVNDFQKGDIAEGYSVSREKKESFPLTVTSAQKNPTAFYLCASSPGGYEQYFGPGTRLTVT.

This chain links TRBV4-3 with TRBJ2-2; D unclear. Looked up from germline, CDR1 is LGHNA and CDR2 is YSLEER. Between the trimmed V and J ends, which lost 8 bases and 3 bases, there was a span of 13 bases. CDR3 length equals 14 residues. This CDR3 reads CASASGAYTGELFF. In DNA form, the CDR3 reads TGCGCCAGCGCTTCAGGAGCTTACACCGGGGAGCTGTTTTTT.

This clone was seen a few times. The V call is TRBV10-3, the J call TRBJ1-5, with D tentatively TRBD1 (5 bases). Germline CDR1 ENHRY, CDR2 SYGVKD. The V end was cut by 0 bases, the J end by 5 bases, with 8 bases between. This CDR3 is 14 amino acids long. The CDR3: CAISESGPYQPQHF. CDR3 in DNA: TGTGCCATCAGTGAGTCGGGACCATATCAGCCCCAGCATTTT.

The rearrangement uses TRBV25-1 and TRBJ2-2, with unresolved D. This CDR3 comprises 16 residues. V was cut by 2 bases and J by 0 bases, with 10 bases left in between. CDR1 is MGHDK and CDR2 is SYGVNS in the germline V gene. In nucleotides, the CDR3 is TGTGCCAGCAGTGAAGTGGGTGCCCCGAACACCGGGGAGCTGTTTTTT. Translated, it gives CASSEVGAPNTGELFF.

The V call is TRBV19, the J call TRBJ2-1, with TRBD1 identical over 8 bases. V shed 5 bases, J shed 0 bases, and the junction held 6 bases outside the gene matches. Per germline, CDR1 LNHDA and CDR2 SQIVND (reference sequence). The CDR3 runs 16 residues. This CDR3 is CASSPGTGSSYNEQFF. In nucleotides, the CDR3 is TGTGCCAGTAGTCCCGGGACAGGTAGCTCCTACAATGAGCAGTTCTTC.

This clone has just a few counts. This sequence joins TRBV14 and TRBJ2-5; D possibly corresponds to TRBD2 (6 bases). CDR3 length equals 16 residues. Between the trimmed V and J ends, which lost 4 bases and 3 bases, there was a span of 18 bases. Germline-derived CDR1 and CDR2 are SGHDN and FVKESK. The CDR3 DNA follows: TGTGCCAGCAGCCCGCCCCCCGGGACTCAGAAAGAGACCCAGTACTTC. As protein: CASSPPPGTQKETQYF.

About this clone itself: The same CDR3 also results from other DNA sequences found in this sample. This rearrangement joins TRBV5-4 to TRBJ1-1; D not resolved. V lost 0 bases and J lost 0, with 3 bases in between. The CDR3 sequence is 13 residues long. CDR1 and CDR2 (germline): SGHNT, YYREEE (reference sequence). CDR3 sequence reads: CASSLGLNTEAFF. In nucleotides, the CDR3 is TGTGCCAGCAGCTTGGGGCTGAACACTGAAGCTTTCTTT. The full variable domain, rest sourced from reference TRBV5-4 and TRBJ1-1, is ETGVTQSPTHLIKTRGQQVTLRCSSQSGHNTVSWYQQALGQGPQFIFQYYREEENGRGNFPPRFSGLQFPNYSSELNVNALELDDSALYLCASSLGLNTEAFFGQGTRLTVV.

This clone has a handful of counts. The rearrangement links TRBV4-2 to TRBJ2-1; maybe TRBD2 (5 bases). CDR1 and CDR2 (germline): LGHNA, YNFKEQ. The CDR3 totals 19 residues. Trimming removed 5 bases from V and 0 bases from J, with 23 bases in between. This CDR3 is CASSGPPRRGLSSYNEQFF. The CDR3 bases are TGTGCCAGCAGCGGCCCCCCTAGACGAGGACTCAGCTCCTACAATGAGCAGTTCTTC.

This clone was observed a handful of times. The chain links TRBV9 to TRBJ1-6; perhaps TRBD1 as D (5 bases). The CDR3 consists of 16 residues. V was cut by 4 bases and J by 5 bases, with 16 bases left in between. Looked up from germline, CDR1 is SGDLS and CDR2 is YYNGEE. CDR3 region: CASSSRAGSNNSPLHF. The CDR3 DNA is TGTGCCAGCAGCTCCCGGGCAGGGAGTAATAATTCACCCCTCCACTTT.